The 6 T cell receptor beta chains below were found in one sample sequenced in a study of tumor-infiltrating lymphocytes in primary liver carcinoma. Co-extracted RNA and DNA came from roughly 20-30 mg of unsorted bulk tissue. A primer in the constant region served to generate TCR beta cDNA from 450 to 650 ng of total RNA. Three nested multiplex PCR rounds, a slightly modified ARM-PCR method, built the TCR beta libraries. The study ran its first two PCR rounds for 9 to 10 cycles each, using TRBV1-TRBV30 forward primers and a C-beta reverse primer. Each CDR3 protein gets one entry after TCRdb re-called the multiplex PCR reads with MiXCR. The sample lists approximately 23,000 distinct CDR3 sequences; more than 75% were seen once. Input material: liver tumor tissue from sampling region 2. Subset here: tumor region T2, inferior pole. The origin of the receptors is a woman in her 30s with primary liver carcinoma and hepatitis B virus infection.

In the case of this clonotype: Germline is not matched at one junction end, which may reflect a read error. The chain carries TRBV6-1 and TRBJ2-1; 7 nucleotides line up with TRBD1. This CDR3 is built from 15 residues. Germline CDR1 and CDR2: MNHNS and SASEGT. DNA for the CDR3: TGTGCCTGCAGTGGACAGGACGTGTCCTACAATGAACAGTTCTTC. Protein sequence: CACSGQDVSYNEQFF.

On this clonotype itself: This likely comes from a read error, as the CDR3 has no conserved phenylalanine or tryptophan at its end. This chain uses TRBV11-2 with TRBJ2-7; weak D call: TRBD2 (6 bases). Germline V gene sequence: CDR1 SGHAT, CDR2 FQNNGV. This CDR3 region has 15 residues. The CDR3 here is CASSLGGTLPYEQYS. The DNA for the CDR3 is TGCGCCAGCAGCCTCGGCGGGACTCTACCCTACGAGCAGTACTCC.

As for this clonotype: The junction departs from germline at one end; a sequencing error may be responsible. The chain uses TRBV11-2 and TRBJ1-2; tentatively, D is TRBD1 (5 bases). The CDR3 has 15 residues. CDR1 is SGHAT, CDR2 FQNNGV, per germline. This CDR3 reads CGSSLDGIAGRGYTF. The CDR3 region has the DNA TGTGGCAGTAGCTTAGATGGGATAGCAGGGAGAGGCTACACATTC.

The chain uses TRBV4-3 and TRBJ2-3; D remains ambiguous. Germline CDR1 LGHNA, CDR2 YSLEER. Trimming stripped 0 bases from V and 1 base from J, with 2 bases between. The CDR3 is 13 amino acids. Written as DNA, the CDR3 is TGCGCCAGCAGCCAAGAACGCACAGATACGCAGTATTTT. Translating gives CASSQERTDTQYF.

In regard to this clonotype: A read error may account for a junction end that differs from germline. The rearrangement joins TRBV5-4 to TRBJ1-2; D unresolved. Germline CDR1 reads SGHNT; CDR2 reads YYREEE (reference sequence). The CDR3 spans 15 residues. CDR3 region: CTSNLGWQANYGYAF. CDR3 DNA: TGTACCAGCAACTTGGGATGGCAGGCTAACTATGGCTACGCCTTC.

As regards this clonotype: At one boundary the junction diverges from the germline segment, which might be a read error. The chain uses TRBV11-3 and TRBJ2-1; 8 bases map to TRBD2. The CDR3 is 15 residues long. The germline CDR1 and CDR2 sequences are SGHNT and YENEEA. The CDR3 loop reads CASSRPTGGGYERFF. The CDR3 DNA reads as TGTGCCAGCAGCCGACCAACGGGGGGGGGGTATGAGCGGTTCTTC.